The rows below give T cell receptor beta chains drawn from one sample of a study of Ad26.COV2.S vaccination and SARS-CoV-2 variants. The data were produced by immunoSEQ multiplex PCR, yet TCRdb's version contains in-frame clones alone and is incomplete. This sample has 400,000 to 450,000 clones; around 90% occur once, and the top ten carry 10% to 15%. Here the sequenced sample was peripheral blood, taken in a trial of Ad26.COV2.S vaccine versus placebo. The receptors derive from a person aged 18-65 years who received the Ad26.COV2.S COVID-19 vaccine or a placebo. Each CDR3 is given with its conserved first and last residue. The D gene is left open where the match is weak. Size values are once, few and many counts, or a class for expanded clones, and some rows have none.

V	size	J	D	CDR3	DNA
TRBV6-6	once	TRBJ1-1	.	CASRWGSENTEAFF	TGTGCCAGCAGGTGGGGTTCCGAGAACACTGAAGCTTTCTTT
TRBV4-3	few	TRBJ2-6	TRBD2	CASSQGTSVSGANVLTF	TGCGCCAGCAGCCAGGGGACTAGCGTCTCTGGGGCCAACGTCCTGACTTTC
TRBV27	.	TRBJ1-3	.	CASSLFTHSGNTIYF	TGTGCCAGCAGTTTATTTACCCACTCTGGAAACACCATATATTTT
TRBV27	few	TRBJ1-2	.	CASSFRQDLNYGYTF	TGTGCCAGCAGTTTCAGACAGGACCTCAACTATGGCTACACCTTC
TRBV27	.	TRBJ2-7	.	CASSSTAGYEQYF	TGTGCCAGCAGTTCGACAGCGGGCTACGAGCAGTACTTC
TRBV11-3	.	TRBJ2-3	TRBD1	CASRTGTGSDTQYF	TGTGCCAGCAGAACCGGGACAGGGTCAGATACGCAGTATTTT
TRBV28	once	TRBJ2-7	TRBD1	CASSPDREILYEQYF	TGTGCCAGCAGTCCTGACAGGGAAATCCTCTACGAGCAGTACTTC
TRBV24-1	few	TRBJ1-4	TRBD1	CATSDLQIDRVSPFNEKLFF	TGTGCCACCAGTGATTTGCAAATCGACAGGGTGAGCCCTTTTAATGAAAAACTGTTTTTT
TRBV6-5	.	TRBJ1-2	TRBD1	CASSYGGTGEGYGYTF	TGTGCCAGCAGTTATGGGGGAACAGGGGAAGGCTATGGCTACACCTTC
TRBV28	.	TRBJ2-5	TRBD1	CASSSRTGRETQYF	TGTGCCAGCAGTTCCCGGACAGGGCGGGAGACCCAGTACTTC
TRBV9	.	TRBJ2-7	TRBD2	CASSPSGVSSYEQYF	TGTGCCAGCAGCCCTAGCGGGGTAAGCTCCTACGAGCAGTACTTC
TRBV30	.	TRBJ2-2	.	CAWSVVPGATGELFF	TGTGCCTGGAGTGTAGTCCCGGGGGCCACCGGGGAGCTGTTTTTT
TRBV5-1	few	TRBJ1-1	.	CASSKQEKAEAFF	TGCGCCAGCAGTAAACAGGAGAAGGCTGAAGCTTTCTTT
TRBV3-1/TRBV3-2	.	TRBJ1-4	TRBD1	CASSLDRGETNEKLFF	TGTGCCAGCAGCCTGGACAGGGGAGAAACTAATGAAAAACTGTTTTTT
TRBV10-1	.	TRBJ2-2	.	CASSETGELFF	TGCGCCAGCAGTGAAACCGGGGAGCTGTTTTTT
TRBV6-2/TRBV6-3	.	TRBJ2-7	.	CASSVTYYEQYF	TGTGCCAGCAGCGTTACCTACTACGAGCAGTACTTC
TRBV14	.	TRBJ2-7	.	CASSQNGWEVDEQYF	TGTGCCAGCAGCCAAAACGGGTGGGAGGTGGACGAGCAGTACTTC
TRBV10-3	once	TRBJ2-1	.	CAISPGPSGPHSSYNEQFF	TGTGCCATTTCCCCGGGCCCTAGTGGCCCCCACAGCTCCTACAATGAGCAGTTCTTC
TRBV3-1/TRBV3-2	.	TRBJ2-1	TRBD2	CASSPHPGRARNEQFF	TGTGCCAGCAGCCCCCACCCCGGGAGGGCCAGGAATGAGCAGTTCTTC
TRBV25-1	.	TRBJ2-5	TRBD1	CASSPGTGSPQETQYF	TGTGCCAGCAGTCCCGGGACAGGGTCCCCCCAAGAGACCCAGTACTTC
TRBV11-2	.	TRBJ2-2	.	CASSAPVAQRNTGELFF	TGTGCCAGCAGTGCCCCAGTAGCACAACGTAACACCGGGGAGCTGTTTTTT
TRBV11-2	.	TRBJ2-7	TRBD2	CASSSGAGGVSYEQYF	TGTGCCAGCAGCTCCGGTGCGGGGGGTGTCTCCTACGAGCAGTACTTC
TRBV6-4	.	TRBJ2-1	.	CASSDSETGRINEQFF	TGTGCCAGCAGTGACTCCGAGACAGGTCGGATCAACGAGCAGTTCTTC
TRBV7-2	.	TRBJ1-3	.	CASSSLGGTDTIYF	TGTGCCAGCAGCTCCCTAGGGGGAACGGACACCATATATTTT
TRBV9	.	TRBJ2-1	TRBD2	CASALAGEPYNEQFF	TGTGCCAGCGCCTTAGCGGGAGAGCCCTACAATGAGCAGTTCTTC
TRBV10-3	.	TRBJ1-1	TRBD1	CAISGTGGTEAFF	TGTGCCATCAGTGGGACAGGAGGAACTGAAGCTTTCTTT
TRBV7-9	.	TRBJ2-7	.	CASSSDRRTLEQYF	TGTGCCAGCAGCTCAGACAGACGGACCCTCGAGCAGTACTTC
TRBV5-5	.	TRBJ2-1	.	CASSLGGSGNEQFF	TGTGCCAGCAGCTTGGGCGGATCGGGGAATGAGCAGTTCTTC
TRBV27	.	TRBJ2-2	TRBD1	CASRRDRGSGELFF	TGTGCCAGCAGACGGGACAGGGGGTCCGGGGAGCTGTTTTTT
TRBV7-9	.	TRBJ2-3	.	CASRPPASLVTLNTDTQYF	TGTGCCAGCAGACCCCCGGCTAGCCTAGTGACGCTAAACACAGATACGCAGTATTTT
TRBV15	.	TRBJ2-7	.	CATSRVGIGAAYF	.
TRBV6-1	.	TRBJ2-1	.	CASSMPTYEQFF	TGTGCCAGCAGTATGCCGACTTATGAGCAGTTCTTC
TRBV5-6	few	TRBJ1-4	.	CASSQASQNEKLFF	TGTGCCAGCAGCCAGGCAAGCCAAAATGAAAAACTGTTTTTT
TRBV3-1/TRBV3-2	.	TRBJ2-5	TRBD2	CASSQALAAGETQYF	TGTGCCAGCAGCCAAGCTCTAGCGGCGGGTGAGACCCAGTACTTC
TRBV7-6	.	TRBJ2-5	TRBD2	CASSLDRWTRPETQYF	TGTGCCAGCAGCTTAGATAGGTGGACTAGGCCCGAGACCCAGTACTTC
TRBV6-2/TRBV6-3	once	TRBJ2-7	TRBD2	CASSDGTSGRGSYEQYF	TGTGCCAGCAGTGACGGGACTAGCGGGAGAGGGTCCTACGAGCAGTACTTC
TRBV28	.	TRBJ1-5	.	CASSLVGFSNQPQHF	TGTGCCAGCAGTTTAGTGGGGTTTAGCAATCAGCCCCAGCATTTT